The 20 T cell receptor beta chains listed next were all sequenced from one sample in a study of blood T cell repertoires in COVID-19. The repertoire was sequenced with immunoSEQ multiplex PCR; TCRdb's copy has only in-frame clones and lacks some. Here the sample spans 210,000 or so clones, 70% to 85% being singletons. Sequencing used peripheral blood. Every receptor here comes from a woman older than 75 with COVID-19, enrolled during active disease.

The rearrangement links TRBV7-9 to TRBJ2-1; 12 bases fit TRBD2. The ends lost 2 bases at V and 3 bases at J; junction bases unmatched: 2. CDR3 length: 16 amino acids. Germline V gene sequence: CDR1 SEHNR, CDR2 FQNEAQ (reference sequence). CDR3 sequence reads: CASSLRLAGDYNEQFF. The CDR3 DNA reads TGTGCCAGCAGCTTACGACTAGCGGGAGACTACAATGAGCAGTTCTTC.

The chain couples TRBV12-3 or TRBV12-4 to TRBJ1-1; a weak D match, TRBD1 (6 bases). This CDR3 is 12 amino acids long. V shed 2 bases and J shed 9 bases, with 10 bases lying between them. This CDR3 is CASSLPDRKAFF. CDR3 DNA: TGTGCCAGCAGTTTACCCGACAGGAAAGCTTTCTTT.

This clone has more than one count but fewer than ten. The DNA of the CDR3 is TGTGCTACGGCAGGGGCGGGAGGGCACGAGCAGTACTTC. Translated: CATAGAGGHEQYF. This chain links TRBV19 with TRBJ2-7; 9 nucleotides line up with TRBD2. The V gene's germline CDR1 is LNHDA and CDR2 SQIVND (reference sequence). The CDR3 totals 13 residues.

The rearrangement joins TRBV9 to TRBJ2-7; 14 nucleotides align to TRBD2. Unmatched junction bases numbered 4, after V lost 2 bases and J lost 12 bases. CDR3 length: 13 amino acids. Looked up from germline, CDR1 is SGDLS and CDR2 is YYNGEE. The CDR3 reads CASSVGTSGRLYF. The CDR3 DNA follows: TGTGCCAGCAGCGTGGGGACTAGCGGGAGATTGTACTTC.

V is TRBV7-3 and J is TRBJ2-1, with no clear D. Trimming pared 4 bases from V and 2 bases from J, leaving 9 bases between. The CDR3 has 14 residues. In germline, CDR1 is SGHTA, CDR2 FQGTGA. The CDR3 DNA follows: TGTGCCAGCAGCTCCCAATTTCCCTACAATGAGCAGTTCTTC. Its protein product is CASSSQFPYNEQFF.

The rearrangement uses TRBV19 and TRBJ1-1; 8 bases are shared with TRBD1. From germline, CDR1 is LNHDA and CDR2 SQIVND (reference sequence). Unmatched junction bases numbered 9, after V lost 1 base and J lost 5 bases. The CDR3 totals 16 residues. The chain's CDR3 is CASSIVAGGARTEAFF. Here the CDR3 DNA reads TGTGCCAGTAGTATAGTGGCAGGGGGCGCAAGGACTGAAGCTTTCTTT.

This clone has a single count. V gene TRBV20-1 combines with J gene TRBJ2-7, with no clear D. From germline, CDR1 is DFQATT and CDR2 SNEGSKA (reference sequence). The CDR3 length is 9 residues. CDR3: CTLSYEQYF. The CDR3 DNA reads TGCACCCTATCCTACGAGCAGTACTTC.

The CDR3 DNA is TGCGCCAGCCGGCAGGGGTGGGAGCAGTACTTC. This encodes CASRQGWEQYF. The rearrangement links TRBV4-1 to TRBJ2-7, with a possible D match to TRBD1 (6 bases). Germline-derived CDR1 and CDR2 are MGHRA and YSYEKL. V was cut by 8 bases and J by 7 bases, with 12 bases left in between. This CDR3 contains 11 residues.

This sequence joins TRBV3-1 (or the pseudogene TRBV3-2) and TRBJ2-1, with 7 bases aligning to TRBD2. The CDR3 contains 16 residues. Trimming at V came to 4 bases and at J to 7 bases, leaving 13 bases not matched to a gene. Germline CDR1 and CDR2: LGHDT and YNNKEL (reference sequence). The CDR3 DNA follows: TGTGCCAGCAGCCCCTTGGGGAGCGGGGTTTATAATGAGCAGTTCTTC. Its protein is CASSPLGSGVYNEQFF.

This chain uses TRBV11-2 with TRBJ2-4; maybe TRBD1 (7 bases). The CDR3 runs to 14 residues. The ends were cut back, 5 bases at V and 2 bases at J, with 10 bases in the middle. CDR1 SGHAT and CDR2 FQNNGV come from the germline V gene. CDR3 nucleotides: TGTGCCAGCAGCGCGGGACAGCCCAAAAACATTCAGTACTTC. Its protein product is CASSAGQPKNIQYF.

The V gene is TRBV19, the J gene TRBJ2-1; 7 bases map to TRBD2. The CDR3 totals 17 residues. CDR1 is LNHDA and CDR2 is SQIVND in the germline V gene (reference sequence). V lost 3 bases and J lost 2; bases outside the gene matches: 10. The chain's CDR3 is CASSMPLGSGAYNEQFF. CDR3 coding DNA: TGTGCCAGTAGTATGCCCTTGGGGAGCGGGGCCTACAATGAGCAGTTCTTC.

The rearrangement links TRBV5-1 to TRBJ2-6, with 8 bases matching TRBD1. Germline CDR1 and CDR2: SGHRS and YFSETQ. The CDR3 runs 17 residues. J lost 2 bases, V lost 4 bases, and 8 bases had no gene match. For the CDR3, the DNA is TGCGCCAGCAGCAAGGACAGGGAACGGCCTGGGGCCAACGTCCTGACTTTC. Its protein is CASSKDRERPGANVLTF.

The V and J genes are TRBV19 and TRBJ2-1; a possible D gene is TRBD2 (5 bases). This CDR3 is 10 amino acids long. Germline CDR1 and CDR2: LNHDA and SQIVND (reference sequence). The V and J ends lost 10 bases and 12 bases respectively, with 13 bases between them. Here the CDR3 reads CATKPGWQFF. The CDR3 DNA reads as TGTGCCACGAAGCCGGGGTGGCAGTTCTTC. The full variable domain, in which reference TRBV19 and TRBJ2-1 provide the parts outside the CDR3, is DGGITQSPKYLFRKEGQNVTLSCEQNLNHDAMYWYRQDPGQGLRLIYYSQIVNDFQKGDIAEGYSVSREKKESFPLTVTSAQKNPTAFYLCATKPGWQFFGPGTRLTVL.

This clone came up a few times. The chain couples TRBV28 to TRBJ1-1, with D possibly matching TRBD1 (6 bases). This CDR3 is built from 12 residues. CDR1 and CDR2 (germline): MDHEN, SYDVKM. V was trimmed by 2 bases and J by 11 bases, leaving 12 bases between them. The CDR3 loop reads CASSLTVQGAFF. The DNA of the CDR3 is TGTGCCAGCAGTTTAACGGTCCAGGGGGCTTTCTTT.

In this sample, this clone turned up a few times. An end of the junction does not agree with germline; a read error may underlie this. CDR3 bases: TGTGCTAGCAGCGCGGTGACCGGCGATACGCAGTATTTT. Its translation is CASSAVTGDTQYF. This sequence joins TRBV7-7 and TRBJ2-3; no clear D. The germline gives CDR1 SSHAT, CDR2 FNYEAQ (reference sequence). CDR3 length equals 13 residues.

The chain recombines TRBV29-1 with TRBJ2-1, with D perhaps TRBD1 (7 bases). The V gene's germline CDR1 is SQVTM and CDR2 ANQGSEA. The germline V and J ends were trimmed by 7 bases and 5 bases, with 18 bases remaining between them. CDR3 size: 14 residues. The CDR3, as DNA: TGCAGCGCGGCACGCGGGACAGCGGACAATGAGCAGTTCTTC. Translating it yields CSAARGTADNEQFF.

The rearrangement uses TRBV14 and TRBJ2-1; TRBD1 might be the D (6 bases). Looked up from germline, CDR1 is SGHDN and CDR2 is FVKESK. The CDR3 spans 16 residues. V was trimmed by 3 bases and J by 9 bases, leaving 21 bases between them. The CDR3 DNA follows: TGTGCCAGCAGCCAGCCTGCCGGGACACTAAGGAGTGAGCAGTTCTTC. Its protein is CASSQPAGTLRSEQFF.

The V call is TRBV10-2, the J call TRBJ1-1; TRBD1 agrees at 7 bases. Germline trimming cut 7 bases from V and 0 bases from J; bases unmatched to any gene: 17. The germline V gene has CDR1 WSHSY and CDR2 SAAADI. This CDR3 comprises 18 residues. CDR3 region: CASTHWTGPRGVNTEAFF. The CDR3 DNA reads as TGCGCCAGCACGCATTGGACAGGCCCAAGGGGTGTGAACACTGAAGCTTTCTTT.

The V call is TRBV5-1, the J call TRBJ1-1, with no clear D. This CDR3 contains 14 residues. Deletions cut 0 bases from V and 7 bases from J, with 13 bases between. Germline V gene data show CDR1 as SGHRS and CDR2 as YFSETQ. The CDR3 region has the DNA TGCGCCAGCAGCTTGGGGGCGGGCGGGAATGAAGCTTTCTTT. It specifies CASSLGAGGNEAFF.

The gene calls are TRBV9 and TRBJ1-1; D is uncertain. With 1 base removed from V and 7 bases from J, the gap between germline ends came to 11 bases. Per the germline V gene, CDR1 is SGDLS and CDR2 is YYNGEE. The CDR3 covers 13 residues. The CDR3 DNA follows: TGTGCCAGCAGCGTATCGCGGCAGCTTGAAGCTTTCTTT. Its protein is CASSVSRQLEAFF.